A single TCR beta chain is shown here with its context. This sample was included in a study of CXCR3-negative and CXCR3-positive naive CD8 T cells. The germline CDR1 and CDR2 sequences are MRHNA and SNTAGT. The CDR3 totals 16 residues. UMI-tagged TRB cDNA libraries were built via 5' RACE. TCRdb reprocessed the 5' RACE reads; each CDR3 protein has one entry and no DNA is given. The sample has roughly 24,000 distinct CDR3 sequences, and its top ten clones hold less than 3.5%. This clonotype was obtained from a human donor in good health. Some clones in this sample may be carry-over from other donors' samples. This chain uses TRBV6-4 with TRBJ2-1; with no DNA, the TCRdb D assignment of TRBD1 cannot be verified. Sequencing was performed on naive CXCR3- CD8+ T cells from blood. This sample's subset: CD45RO-CCR7+CD27+CD95- naive CD8+ T cells lacking CXCR3 (TNR3-). The CDR3 here is CASSDSGGTGGNEQFF.